This T cell receptor (beta chain) was identified in a study of technical replicates of blood from four donors. TCRdb keeps only in-frame clones here, not all; method: immunoSEQ multiplex PCR. The sample includes around 78,000 clones, 90% to 95% of them seen just once. CDR1 and CDR2 from the germline V gene are MNHNY and SVGAGI (reference sequence). Germline trimming cut 4 bases from V and 7 bases from J; bases unmatched to any gene: 1. This CDR3 spans 14 amino acids. The gene calls are TRBV6-6 and TRBJ2-1, with 13 bases lining up with TRBD2. This clonotype originated in a human donor in good health. The sample was T cells isolated from PBMCs. Written as DNA, the CDR3 is TGTGCCAGCAGTTCGGGACTAGCGGGGAATGAGCAGTTCTTC. This codes for CASSSGLAGNEQFF.